The entry that follows covers one T cell receptor (beta chain) sequence. Its antigen remains unknown. With 5 bases clipped from V and 1 base from J, the junction kept 1 base outside the gene matches. The CDR3 has 13 residues. Germline CDR1 is MDHEN and CDR2 is SYDVKM. This sample stems from a study of OX40 agonist ivuxolimab in advanced cancers. At the level of the study: The eligibility criteria allowed prior anti-PD-1, anti-PD-L1 or anti-CTLA-4 therapy, and around 40% had some.

TCRdb's table, derived via immunoSEQ multiplex PCR, lists solely in-frame clones and lacks some. The sample includes 40,000 to 45,000 clones, 80% to 90% of them seen just once. General observations from the study: Clonal expansion was seen in CD4+ and CD8+ blood T cells by week 6 at 0.1 to 3.0 mg/kg.

The sample here was CD4+ or CD8+ T cells sorted from blood, taken in a trial of the OX40 agonist ivuxolimab. This TCR derives from an adult with an advanced solid tumor such as melanoma, head and neck, liver or kidney cancer. The J gene is TRBJ1-1, the V gene TRBV28; the match to TRBD1 covers 7 bases. The CDR3 DNA reads TGTGCCAGCAGTGGACAGGAGAACACTGAAGCTTTCTTT. Its translation: CASSGQENTEAFF.